This TCR beta chain was identified in a study of metastatic and nonmetastatic thyroid tumors. TCRdb used MiXCR to call clones anew from the PCR reads. This sample has around 21,000 clones, with 15% to 20% found just once. This CDR3 has 15 amino acids. The ends were cut back, 1 base at V and 1 base at J, with 10 bases in the middle. Germline V gene lookup returns CDR1 SGHAT and CDR2 FQNNGV. Each patient came to thyroid surgery without any prior treatment (of any kind). In this sample, this clone turned up many times. The rearrangement joins TRBV11-2 to TRBJ2-5; D gene ambiguous. This clonotype was obtained from a male donor with papillary thyroid cancer or a benign thyroid nodule (not recorded which). Some clones in this sample may be carry-over from other donors' samples. Sequenced: blood. DNA of the CDR3: TGTGCCAGCAGCTTAGCTCGGGCAGCCCAAGAGACCCAGTACTTC. It translates to CASSLARAAQETQYF.